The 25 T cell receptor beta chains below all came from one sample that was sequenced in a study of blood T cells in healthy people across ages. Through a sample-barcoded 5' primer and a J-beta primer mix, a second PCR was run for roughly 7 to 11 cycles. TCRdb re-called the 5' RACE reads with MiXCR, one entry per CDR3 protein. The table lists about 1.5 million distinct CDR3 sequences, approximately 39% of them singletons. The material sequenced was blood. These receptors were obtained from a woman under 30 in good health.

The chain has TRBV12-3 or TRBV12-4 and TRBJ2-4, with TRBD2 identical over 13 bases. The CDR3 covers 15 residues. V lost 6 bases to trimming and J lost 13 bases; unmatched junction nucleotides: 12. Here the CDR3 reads CASSKLAGGQNEQYF. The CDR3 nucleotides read TGTGCCAGCAGCAAACTAGCGGGGGGGCAGAATGAGCAGTACTTC.

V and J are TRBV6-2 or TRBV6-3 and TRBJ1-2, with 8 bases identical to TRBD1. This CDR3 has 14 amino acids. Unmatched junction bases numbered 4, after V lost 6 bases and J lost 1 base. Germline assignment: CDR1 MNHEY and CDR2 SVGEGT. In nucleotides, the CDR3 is TGTGCCAGCAGGGACAGGGAGTTTAACTATGGCTACACCTTC. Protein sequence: CASRDREFNYGYTF.

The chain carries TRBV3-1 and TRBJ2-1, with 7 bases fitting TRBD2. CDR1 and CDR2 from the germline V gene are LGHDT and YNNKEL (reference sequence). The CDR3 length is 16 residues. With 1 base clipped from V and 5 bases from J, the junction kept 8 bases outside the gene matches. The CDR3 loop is CASSQGGLAVHNEQFF. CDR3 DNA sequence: TGTGCCAGCAGCCAAGGTGGGCTAGCGGTGCACAATGAGCAGTTCTTC.

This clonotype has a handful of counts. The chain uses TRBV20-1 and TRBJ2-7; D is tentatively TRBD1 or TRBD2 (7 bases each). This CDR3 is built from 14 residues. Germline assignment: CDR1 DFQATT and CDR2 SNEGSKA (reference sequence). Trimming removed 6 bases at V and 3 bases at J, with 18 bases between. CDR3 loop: CSAAGQTSRYEQYF. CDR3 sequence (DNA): TGCAGTGCAGCGGGACAGACCTCCCGCTACGAGCAGTACTTC.

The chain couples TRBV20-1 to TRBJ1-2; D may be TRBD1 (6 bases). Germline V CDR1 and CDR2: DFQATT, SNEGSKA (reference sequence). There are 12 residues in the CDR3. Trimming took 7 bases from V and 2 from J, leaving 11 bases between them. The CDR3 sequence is CSGTGRNYGYTF. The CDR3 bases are TGCAGTGGTACAGGGAGGAACTATGGCTACACCTTC.

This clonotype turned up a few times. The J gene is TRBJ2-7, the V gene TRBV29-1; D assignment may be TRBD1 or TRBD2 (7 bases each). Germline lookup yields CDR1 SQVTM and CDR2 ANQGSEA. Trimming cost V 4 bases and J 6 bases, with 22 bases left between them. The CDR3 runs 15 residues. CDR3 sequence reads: CSVAVRQGGRSEQYF. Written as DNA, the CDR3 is TGCAGCGTTGCTGTCCGACAGGGAGGGAGGTCCGAGCAGTACTTC.

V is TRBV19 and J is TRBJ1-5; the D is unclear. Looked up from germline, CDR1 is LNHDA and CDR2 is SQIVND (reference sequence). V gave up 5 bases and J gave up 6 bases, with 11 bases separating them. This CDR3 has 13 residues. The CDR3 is CASSWGTGQPQHF. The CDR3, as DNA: TGTGCCAGTAGTTGGGGAACGGGTCAGCCCCAGCATTTT.

DNA for the CDR3: TGTGCCACCAGTGAGCTACCCCGACTAGCGGGGGGGTCGAACACCGGGGAGCTGTTTTTT. This sequence encodes CATSELPRLAGGSNTGELFF. V and J are TRBV24-1 and TRBJ2-2; 14 bases fit TRBD2. After removal of 4 bases from V and 0 bases from J, the junction contained 9 bases not matched to a gene. Germline CDR1 KGHDR, CDR2 SFDVKD. There are 20 residues in the CDR3.

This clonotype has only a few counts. CDR3 DNA sequence: TGTGCCAGCAGTGAGCCAGACTATGGCTACACCTTC. It encodes CASSEPDYGYTF. The chain is built from TRBV25-1 and TRBJ1-2; D remains unclear. There are 12 residues in the CDR3. Germline V CDR1 and CDR2: MGHDK, SYGVNS. Trimming pared 3 bases from V and 3 bases from J, leaving 5 bases between.

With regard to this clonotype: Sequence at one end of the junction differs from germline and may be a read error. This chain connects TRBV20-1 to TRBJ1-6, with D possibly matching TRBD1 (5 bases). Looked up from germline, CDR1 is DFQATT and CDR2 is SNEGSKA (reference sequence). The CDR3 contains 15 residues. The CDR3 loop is CSARGGTAYNSLLHF. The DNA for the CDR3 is TGCAGTGCTAGAGGGGGGACCGCGTATAATTCACTCCTCCACTTT.

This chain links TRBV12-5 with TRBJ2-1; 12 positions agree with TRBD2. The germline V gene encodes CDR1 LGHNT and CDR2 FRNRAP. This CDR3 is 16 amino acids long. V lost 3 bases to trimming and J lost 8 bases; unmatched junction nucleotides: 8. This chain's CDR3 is CASGFSTSGSFDEQFF. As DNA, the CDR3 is TGTGCTAGTGGTTTTTCGACTAGCGGGAGTTTTGATGAGCAGTTCTTC.

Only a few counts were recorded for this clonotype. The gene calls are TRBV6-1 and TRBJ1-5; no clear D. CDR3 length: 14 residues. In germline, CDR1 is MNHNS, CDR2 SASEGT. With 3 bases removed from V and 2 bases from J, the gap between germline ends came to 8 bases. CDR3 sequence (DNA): TGTGCCAGCAGTGAGGGTAGACGCAATCAGCCCCAGCATTTT. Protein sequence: CASSEGRRNQPQHF.

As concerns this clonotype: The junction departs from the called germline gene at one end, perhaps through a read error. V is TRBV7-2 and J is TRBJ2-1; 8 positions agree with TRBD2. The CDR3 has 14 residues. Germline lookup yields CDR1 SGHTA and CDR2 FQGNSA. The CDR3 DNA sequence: TGTGCCAGCAGCTTCGGGGGGGCCTACAATGGGCAGTTCTTC. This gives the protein CASSFGGAYNGQFF.

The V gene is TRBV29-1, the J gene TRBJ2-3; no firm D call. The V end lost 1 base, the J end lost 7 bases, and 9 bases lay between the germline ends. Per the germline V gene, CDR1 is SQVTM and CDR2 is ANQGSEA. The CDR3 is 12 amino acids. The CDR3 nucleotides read TGCAGCGTTGAAGTAGGAGTATATACGCAGTATTTT. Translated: CSVEVGVYTQYF.

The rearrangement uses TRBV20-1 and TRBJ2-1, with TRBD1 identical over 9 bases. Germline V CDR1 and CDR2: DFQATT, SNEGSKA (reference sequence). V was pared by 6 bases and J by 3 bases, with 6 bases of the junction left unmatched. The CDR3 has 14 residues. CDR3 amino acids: CSANRQGVYNEQFF. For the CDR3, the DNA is TGCAGTGCCAACAGACAGGGGGTCTACAATGAGCAGTTCTTC.

DNA of the CDR3: TGTGCCAGTAGTATGTCTTCCAGGGGGAACACTGAAGCTTTCTTT. This encodes CASSMSSRGNTEAFF. V gene TRBV19 combines with J gene TRBJ1-1, with D maybe TRBD1 (6 bases). Trimming removed 3 bases at V and 1 base at J, with 12 bases between. The germline V gene has CDR1 LNHDA and CDR2 SQIVND (reference sequence). This CDR3 comprises 15 residues.

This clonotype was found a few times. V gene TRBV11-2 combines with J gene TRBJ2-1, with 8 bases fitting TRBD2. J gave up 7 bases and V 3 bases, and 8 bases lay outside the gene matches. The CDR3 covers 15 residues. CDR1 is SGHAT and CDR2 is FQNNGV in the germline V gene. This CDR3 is CASSLAGGLGNEQFF. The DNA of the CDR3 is TGTGCCAGCAGCTTGGCGGGGGGCCTGGGGAATGAGCAGTTCTTC.

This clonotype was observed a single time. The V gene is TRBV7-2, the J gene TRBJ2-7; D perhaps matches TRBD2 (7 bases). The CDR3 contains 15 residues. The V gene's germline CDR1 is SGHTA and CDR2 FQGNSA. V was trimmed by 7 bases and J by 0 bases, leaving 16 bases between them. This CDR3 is CASTLGGLSSYEQYF. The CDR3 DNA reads TGTGCCAGCACCCTGGGGGGGCTTAGCTCCTACGAGCAGTACTTC.

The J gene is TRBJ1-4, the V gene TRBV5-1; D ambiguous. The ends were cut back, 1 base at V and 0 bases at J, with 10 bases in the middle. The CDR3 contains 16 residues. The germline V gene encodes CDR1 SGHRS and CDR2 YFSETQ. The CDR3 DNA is TGCGCCAGCAGCTTGTTCGGCGGGGCAACTAATGAAAAACTGTTTTTT. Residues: CASSLFGGATNEKLFF.

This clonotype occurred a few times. The CDR3 DNA sequence: TGTGCCAGCAGCGTAGGCGGAGCGGGAGAGCAGTTCTTC. Encoded protein: CASSVGGAGEQFF. V is TRBV9 and J is TRBJ2-1; TRBD2 matches at 7 bases. V shed 0 bases and J 10 bases; nucleotides not matched to a gene: 4. Germline V lookup: CDR1 SGDLS, CDR2 YYNGEE. The CDR3 is made up of 13 amino acids.

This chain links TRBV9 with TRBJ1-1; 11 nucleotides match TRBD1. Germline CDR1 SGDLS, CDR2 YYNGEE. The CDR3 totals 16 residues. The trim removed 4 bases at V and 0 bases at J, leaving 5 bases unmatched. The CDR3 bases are TGTGCCAGCAGCCCCCGGACAGGGGGCCTGAACACTGAAGCTTTCTTT. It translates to CASSPRTGGLNTEAFF.

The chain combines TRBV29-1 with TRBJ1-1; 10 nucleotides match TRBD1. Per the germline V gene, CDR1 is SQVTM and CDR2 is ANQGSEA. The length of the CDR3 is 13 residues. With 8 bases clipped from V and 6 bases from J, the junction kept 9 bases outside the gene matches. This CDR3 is CSITTGGIAEAFF. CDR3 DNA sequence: TGCAGCATAACGACAGGGGGCATCGCTGAAGCTTTCTTT.

CDR3 sequence (DNA): TGCAGTGCTGGCCCCGGGGGCCGGACCTACGAGCAGTACTTC. Encoded protein: CSAGPGGRTYEQYF. The chain uses TRBV20-1 and TRBJ2-7; possibly TRBD1 or TRBD2 for D (6 bases each). Per the germline V gene, CDR1 is DFQATT and CDR2 is SNEGSKA (reference sequence). V lost 5 bases to trimming and J lost 2 bases, with 16 bases between them. The CDR3 has 14 amino acids.

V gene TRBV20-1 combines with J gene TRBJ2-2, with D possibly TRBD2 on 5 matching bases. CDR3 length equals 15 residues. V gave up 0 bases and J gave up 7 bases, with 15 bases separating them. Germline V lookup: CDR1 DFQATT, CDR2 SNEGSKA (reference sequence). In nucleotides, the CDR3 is TGCAGTGCTAGAGATCCAGGAGGAAGGGACGGGGAGCTGTTTTTT. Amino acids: CSARDPGGRDGELFF.

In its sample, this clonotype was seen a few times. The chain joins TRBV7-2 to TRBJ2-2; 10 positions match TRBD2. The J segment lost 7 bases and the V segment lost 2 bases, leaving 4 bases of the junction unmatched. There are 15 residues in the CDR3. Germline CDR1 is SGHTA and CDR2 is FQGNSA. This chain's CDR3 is CASSLSGGAIGELFF. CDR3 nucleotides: TGTGCCAGCAGCTTAAGCGGGGGGGCCATCGGGGAGCTGTTTTTT. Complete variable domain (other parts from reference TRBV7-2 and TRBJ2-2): GAGVSQSPSNKVTEKGKDVELRCDPISGHTALYWYRQSLGQGLEFLIYFQGNSAPDKSGLPSDRFSAERTGGSVSTLTIQRTQQEDSAVYLCASSLSGGAIGELFFGEGSRLTVL.